The 8 T cell receptor beta chains below all came from one sample that was sequenced in a study of tumor-infiltrating lymphocytes in primary liver carcinoma. With a constant-region primer, TCR beta cDNA was made from 450 to 550 ng of total RNA. Amplification in three nested multiplex PCR rounds with slightly modified ARM-PCR gave rise to TCR beta libraries. TRBV1-TRBV30 forward and Cbeta reverse primers drove the first two approximately 11-cycle rounds. TCRdb reprocessed the multiplex PCR reads via MiXCR and lists one record per CDR3 protein. The table shows some 120,000 distinct CDR3 sequences, with 55% to 75% occurring only once. Bulk tissue was left unsorted, and RNA and DNA were co-extracted from about 20-30 mg of it. Specimen: liver tumor tissue from sampling region 1. Subset in this sample: tumor region T1, superior pole. These receptors came from a woman between 55 and 75 years old with primary liver carcinoma and hepatitis B virus infection.

This clonotype was counted only a few times. A junction end diverges from the germline sequence, so it may reflect a read error. V gene TRBV11-2 combines with J gene TRBJ2-7, with D unclear. CDR1 and CDR2 from the germline V gene are SGHAT and FQNNGV. The CDR3 spans 13 residues. The CDR3 spells CASSLSRAHEQYF. In nucleotides, the CDR3 is TGTGCCAGCAGCTTAAGTCGGGCTCACGAACAGTATTTC.

V usage is TRBV11-2 and J usage is TRBJ2-1; D is ambiguous. The germline V and J ends were trimmed by 2 bases and 15 bases, with 26 bases remaining between them. The CDR3 sequence is 16 residues long. CDR1 is SGHAT and CDR2 is FQNNGV in the germline V gene. This CDR3 is CASSLRRTLNYNEMFF. CDR3 coding DNA: TGTGCCAGCAGCTTAAGGAGAACTCTCAACTACAATGAGATGTTCTTC.

This clonotype has ten or more counts. This chain connects TRBV6-5 to TRBJ2-6; D not certain. The CDR3 runs 16 residues. Trimming took 0 bases from V and 4 from J, leaving 10 bases between them. The germline CDR1 and CDR2 sequences are MNHEY and SVGAGI. CDR3 protein: CASSYSFESGANVLTF. The CDR3 DNA is TGTGCCAGCAGTTACTCGTTTGAGTCCGGGGCCAACGTCCTGACTTTC.

This clonotype came up a few times. This chain uses TRBV28 with TRBJ2-1; D is unresolved. The CDR3 spans 12 residues. Trimming left V 1 base short and J 10 bases short, with 8 bases between. CDR1 MDHEN and CDR2 SYDVKM come from the germline V gene. CDR3 sequence: CASSLFLREQFF. In DNA form, the CDR3 reads TGTGCCAGCAGTTTATTTTTACGCGAGCAGTTCTTC.

The J gene is TRBJ1-1, the V gene TRBV7-9; D unclear. The CDR3 contains 14 residues. Germline V gives CDR1 SEHNR, CDR2 FQNEAQ (reference sequence). Trimming left V 4 bases short and J 5 bases short, with 14 bases between. The CDR3 region is CASSSQPGGTEAFF. The CDR3 nucleotides are TGTGCCAGCAGCTCACAACCGGGAGGGACTGAAGCTTTCTTT.

This clonotype was counted ten times or more. The junction and the germline gene differ at one end; a read error may be behind it. V usage is TRBV10-3 and J usage is TRBJ2-7; TRBD2 matches at 7 bases. From germline, CDR1 is ENHRY and CDR2 SYGVKD. The CDR3 spans 15 residues. CDR3 amino acids: CAISTPRQREGPTVF. In DNA form, the CDR3 reads TGTGCCATCAGTACCCCCAGGCAGCGGGAAGGCCCAACGGTTTTC.

This clonotype was counted at least ten times. The chain employs TRBV6-1 and TRBJ2-1, with 7 bases lining up with TRBD1. The CDR3 has 16 amino acids. Germline CDR1 MNHNS, CDR2 SASEGT. The V segment lost 4 bases and the J segment 5 bases; nucleotides outside the gene matches: 11. Here the CDR3 reads CASSVHRDRRNNEQFF. The CDR3 coding sequence is TGTGCCAGCAGTGTACACCGGGACAGAAGGAACAATGAGCAGTTCTTC.

This clonotype was seen ten or more times. This chain uses TRBV6-1 with TRBJ2-7; 13 bases are a match to TRBD2. Looked up from germline, CDR1 is MNHNS and CDR2 is SASEGT. With 9 bases clipped from V and 7 bases from J, the junction kept 6 bases outside the gene matches. This CDR3 comprises 13 residues. DNA for the CDR3: TGTGCCAGTTCACTAGCGGGAGGGCTTGAGCAGTACTTC. Its translation: CASSLAGGLEQYF.